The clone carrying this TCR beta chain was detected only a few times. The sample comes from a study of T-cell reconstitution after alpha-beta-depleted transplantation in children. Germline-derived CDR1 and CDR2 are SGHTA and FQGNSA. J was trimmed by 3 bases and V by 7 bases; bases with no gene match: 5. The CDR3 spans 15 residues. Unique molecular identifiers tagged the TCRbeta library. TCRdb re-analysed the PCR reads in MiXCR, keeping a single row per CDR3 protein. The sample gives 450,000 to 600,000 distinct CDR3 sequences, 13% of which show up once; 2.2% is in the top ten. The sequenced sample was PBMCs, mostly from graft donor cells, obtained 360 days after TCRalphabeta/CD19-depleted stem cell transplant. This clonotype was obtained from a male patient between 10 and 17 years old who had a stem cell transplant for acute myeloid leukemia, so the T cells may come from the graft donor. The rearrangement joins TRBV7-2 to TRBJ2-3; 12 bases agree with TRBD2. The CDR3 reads CASTITSGRTDTQYF. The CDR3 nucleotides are TGTGCCAGCACCATAACTAGCGGGAGGACAGATACGCAGTATTTT.